The 21 T cell receptor beta chains in this list originate from one sample, sequenced in a study of cytomegalovirus exposure and HLA in healthy donors. It was with 60 Vbeta and 13 Jbeta primers that the PCR ran. Produced via immunoSEQ multiplex PCR; TCRdb's table is partial and in-frame only. There are 110,000 to 150,000 clones in the sample; around 79% occur only once, and 2.5% to 3.5% lies in the top ten. Sequenced sample: PBMCs. The receptor set was obtained from a male donor in good health and CMV-seronegative.

This chain links TRBV5-1 with TRBJ2-1; the match to TRBD2 covers 9 bases. CDR3 size: 15 residues. Germline V gene lookup returns CDR1 SGHRS and CDR2 YFSETQ. With V trimmed by 4 bases and J by 6 bases, 8 bases remained unmatched. Here the CDR3 reads CASSPGLAGGNEQFF. CDR3 nucleotide sequence: TGCGCCAGCAGCCCGGGACTAGCTGGGGGCAATGAGCAGTTCTTC.

This clone occurred a few times. The chain couples TRBV25-1 to TRBJ1-1; D is unresolved. Trimming removed 0 bases from V and 9 bases from J, with 14 bases in between. The CDR3 length is 14 residues. Germline CDR1 is MGHDK and CDR2 is SYGVNS. CDR3 protein: CASSEYFGLLKAFF. The CDR3 nucleotides read TGTGCCAGCAGTGAATATTTTGGACTTCTTAAAGCTTTCTTT.

The rearrangement links TRBV18 to TRBJ2-7; 8 positions match TRBD2. Germline CDR1 and CDR2: KGHSH and LQKENI. The CDR3 runs to 15 residues. The J segment lost 2 bases and the V segment lost 2 bases, leaving 5 bases of the junction unmatched. In nucleotides, the CDR3 is TGTGCCAGCTCACCAGTTGGCGGGGGGCCCTACGAGCAGTACTTC. Translating gives CASSPVGGGPYEQYF.

V is TRBV5-1 and J is TRBJ2-1; tentative D call: TRBD1 (6 bases). Trimming stripped 4 bases from V and 5 bases from J, with 13 bases between. This CDR3 contains 14 residues. The germline V gene has CDR1 SGHRS and CDR2 YFSETQ. The CDR3 reads CASSRTATDNEQFF. CDR3 DNA: TGCGCCAGCAGCCGGACAGCTACTGACAATGAGCAGTTCTTC. The full variable domain, its missing parts supplied by reference TRBV5-1 and TRBJ2-1, is KAGVTQTPRYLIKTRGQQVTLSCSPISGHRSVSWYQQTPGQGLQFLFEYFSETQRNKGNFPGRFSGRQFSNSRSEMNVSTLELGDSALYLCASSRTATDNEQFFGPGTRLTVL.

The chain recombines TRBV6-5 with TRBJ1-1, with D possibly being TRBD1 (6 bases). CDR3 length equals 13 residues. The V and J ends lost 5 bases and 5 bases respectively, with 12 bases between them. Germline V gene lookup returns CDR1 MNHEY and CDR2 SVGAGI. CDR3 nucleotides: TGTGCCAGCAGTCATATACAGGGAACTGAAGCTTTCTTT. It is translated as CASSHIQGTEAFF.

This sequence joins TRBV9 and TRBJ1-4; D unresolved. Germline CDR1 SGDLS, CDR2 YYNGEE. The CDR3 is 15 amino acids. The germline V and J ends were trimmed by 0 bases and 5 bases, with 11 bases remaining between them. The CDR3 reads CASSVGNTMNEKLFF. DNA for the CDR3: TGTGCCAGCAGCGTAGGTAACACCATGAATGAAAAACTGTTTTTT.

V is TRBV10-3 and J is TRBJ2-1, with TRBD2 identical over 10 bases. V lost 11 bases to trimming and J lost 10 bases; unmatched junction nucleotides: 11. The V gene's germline CDR1 is ENHRY and CDR2 SYGVKD. This CDR3 has 13 amino acids. DNA for the CDR3: TGTGCCGCCGGCGCTAGCGGGAGTCGGGAGCAGTTCTTC. Its translation: CAAGASGSREQFF.

This clone was detected only a few times. The CDR3: CAWGETYEQYF. Here the CDR3 DNA reads TGTGCCTGGGGAGAGACCTACGAGCAGTACTTC. This chain links TRBV30 with TRBJ2-7; D remains ambiguous. Deletions cut 5 bases from V and 2 bases from J, with 7 bases between. The V gene's germline CDR1 is GTSNPN and CDR2 SVGIG (reference sequence). CDR3 size: 11 residues.

This clone showed up just once. The chain uses TRBV5-1 and TRBJ2-3, with TRBD2 matching over 9 bases. The CDR3 has 16 residues. Per germline, CDR1 SGHRS and CDR2 YFSETQ. V lost 0 bases to trimming and J lost 1 base; unmatched junction nucleotides: 3. CDR3 loop: CASSLGLAGGTDTQYF. As DNA, the CDR3 is TGCGCCAGCAGCTTGGGATTAGCGGGGGGCACAGATACGCAGTATTTT.

J is TRBJ2-2 and V is TRBV15; 7 bases line up with TRBD2. The CDR3 runs 16 residues. Trimming removed 0 bases from V and 7 bases from J; junction bases left unmatched: 8. Germline-derived CDR1 and CDR2 are LNHNV and YYDKDF (reference sequence). In DNA, the CDR3 is TGTGCCACCAGCAGAGAGGTCGGGAGGTATGACGGGGAGCTGTTTTTT. Translating gives CATSREVGRYDGELFF.

This chain links TRBV11-3 with TRBJ2-1; 7 nucleotides align to TRBD1. Germline V gene lookup returns CDR1 SGHNT and CDR2 YENEEA. J gave up 2 bases and V 1 base, and 5 bases lay outside the gene matches. The CDR3 has 16 amino acids. This chain's CDR3 is CASSLGGGLTYNEQFF. The CDR3 nucleotides are TGTGCCAGCAGCTTAGGAGGGGGCCTGACCTACAATGAGCAGTTCTTC.

The sample holds one count of this clone. The chain uses TRBV5-1 and TRBJ2-7; D might be TRBD2 (6 bases). Germline V gives CDR1 SGHRS, CDR2 YFSETQ. The CDR3 runs 16 residues. Between the trimmed V and J ends, which lost 0 bases and 0 bases, there was a span of 13 bases. The CDR3 here is CASSLGTSGGSYEQYF. CDR3 nucleotide sequence: TGCGCCAGCAGCTTGGGAACGTCCGGGGGCTCCTACGAGCAGTACTTC.

V usage is TRBV19 and J usage is TRBJ1-2, with unresolved D. Germline CDR1 is LNHDA and CDR2 is SQIVND (reference sequence). Trimming cost V 0 bases and J 5 bases, with 7 bases left between them. The CDR3 is made up of 13 amino acids. The CDR3 protein is CASSIDQIYGYTF. DNA of the CDR3: TGTGCCAGTAGTATAGATCAGATATATGGCTACACCTTC.

J is TRBJ2-1 and V is TRBV5-4; D is ambiguous. Germline V lookup: CDR1 SGHNT, CDR2 YYREEE (reference sequence). Deletions cut 1 base from V and 8 bases from J, with 13 bases between. The CDR3 is made up of 14 amino acids. CDR3 residues: CASSLTLPPDEQFF. CDR3 in DNA: TGTGCCAGCAGCTTGACTCTCCCTCCGGATGAGCAGTTCTTC.

This chain connects TRBV6-4 to TRBJ2-3, with D possibly being TRBD2 (6 bases). Germline-derived CDR1 and CDR2 are MRHNA and SNTAGT. V was pared by 0 bases and J by 4 bases, with 11 bases between. The CDR3 is made up of 15 amino acids. CDR3 amino acids: CASSDSIGSPDTQYF. The CDR3 coding sequence is TGTGCCAGCAGTGACTCGATCGGGAGTCCAGATACGCAGTATTTT.

This rearrangement joins TRBV9 to TRBJ2-5, with a tentative D call TRBD1 (6 bases). This CDR3 comprises 15 residues. Germline assignment: CDR1 SGDLS and CDR2 YYNGEE. Trimming pared 4 bases from V and 5 bases from J, leaving 18 bases between. The CDR3 reads CASSPIQGQLETQYF. The CDR3 coding sequence is TGTGCCAGCAGCCCTATTCAGGGACAACTGGAGACCCAGTACTTC.

V is TRBV9 and J is TRBJ1-6, with D unresolved. Germline CDR1 reads SGDLS; CDR2 reads YYNGEE. There are 13 residues in the CDR3. Trimming removed 3 bases from V and 10 bases from J, with 11 bases in between. CDR3 residues: CASSAPERSPLHF. CDR3 sequence (DNA): TGTGCCAGCAGCGCTCCAGAGAGGTCACCCCTCCACTTT.

The chain employs TRBV30 and TRBJ1-3; 9 bases are shared with TRBD1. V was pared by 3 bases and J by 6 bases, with 12 bases of the junction left unmatched. Germline V gene data show CDR1 as GTSNPN and CDR2 as SVGIG (reference sequence). This CDR3 has 16 amino acids. In DNA form, the CDR3 reads TGTGCCTGGAGGGAGGGGACAGGGTTAGCCGTAAACACCATATATTTT. Translating gives CAWREGTGLAVNTIYF.

This chain joins TRBV4-3 and TRBJ2-3; TRBD2 might be the D (5 bases). This CDR3 region has 19 residues. V was pared by 4 bases and J by 0 bases, with 23 bases between. CDR1 is LGHNA and CDR2 is YSLEER in the germline V gene. The CDR3 DNA reads as TGCGCCAGCAGCCCGCGAGACTTCCGCCGGGGTGCTAGCACAGATACGCAGTATTTT. This codes for CASSPRDFRRGASTDTQYF.

V gene TRBV7-8 combines with J gene TRBJ1-5; D unclear. This CDR3 has 16 amino acids. Trimming removed 5 bases at V and 1 base at J, with 15 bases between. Per germline, CDR1 SGHVS and CDR2 FQNEAQ. The CDR3 nucleotides read TGTGCCAGCAGCCCCCAGAGACTGCGGAGCAATCAGCCCCAGCATTTT. It codes for CASSPQRLRSNQPQHF.

Comment on this clone: A junction end diverges from the germline sequence, so it may reflect a read error. The genes are TRBV9 and TRBJ1-1; TRBD1 might be the D (5 bases). Germline V gives CDR1 SGDLS, CDR2 YYNGEE. The CDR3 length is 16 residues. The CDR3 DNA sequence: TGTGCCTGCAGCTACTCAGGGTATTCCGCGAACACTGAAGCTTTCTTT. It encodes CACSYSGYSANTEAFF.